The sequence of this T cell receptor (beta chain) was determined in a study of PD-L1 blockade in urothelial cancer. About the research overall: Males with bladder-origin urothelial cancer made up about 85% of the roughly 29 patients. Reported median T cell count for blood samples was 110,000 to 150,000.

Stated time point: peripheral blood 6 weeks after treatment start. This clone appeared a single time. Antigen: not known. Synthetic analogs of TCR templates were spiked into every PCR. Repertoires were generated with immunoSEQ multiplex PCR, while TCRdb's copy carries only in-frame clones and drops some. The repertoire holds tens of thousands of clones, with roughly 90% as singletons. General study results and limits: In blood sampled pretreatment, TCR clonality below the median predicted better survival.

This CDR3 is 15 amino acids long. Germline-derived CDR1 and CDR2 are SGDLS and YYNGEE. The junction had 4 bases not matched to a gene; V was cut back by 2 bases and J by 5 bases. The source was PBMCs, collected around atezolizumab (anti-PD-L1) treatment. The TCR sequence derives from a woman older than 75 with urothelial cancer. This chain joins TRBV9 and TRBJ1-4; 9 bases are shared with TRBD1. CDR3 loop: CASSVGGTGNEKLFF. Written as DNA, the CDR3 is TGTGCCAGCAGCGTGGGGGGGACAGGGAATGAAAAACTGTTTTTT.